This TCR beta chain was captured in a study of T cell clonality in common variable immunodeficiency. Points from the study as a whole: Compared with healthy controls, CVID subjects showed increased TCRbeta clonality, mostly in about a third.

Some clones are missing from TCRdb's copy, which holds only in-frame ones; the method was immunoSEQ multiplex PCR. The record shows around 29,000 clones for this sample, with no singletons present. This clone was observed at least ten times. The antigen remains unidentified. The missing CDR3 end, 3 residues past where the read stops, is filled in from the germline J gene. Trimming left V 1 base short and J 8 bases short, with 12 bases between. Germline-derived CDR1 and CDR2 are MGHRA and YSYEKL. This CDR3 spans 14 amino acids. This chain uses TRBV4-1 with TRBJ1-5; maybe TRBD1 (5 bases). The clonotype originates from a person between 18 and 70 years old in good health. The specimen was peripheral blood mononuclear cells. The CDR3 protein is CASSQARVDEPQHF. The CDR3 DNA, read in part, is TGCGCCAGCAGCCAAGCCAGGGTTGACGAGCCC.